This T cell receptor (beta chain) was identified during a study of blood T cells in healthy people across ages. General study results and limits: Diversity estimated from one million T cells was considered an underestimate. Roughly linear declines in TCR beta diversity per million T cells occurred with age.

Together with a sample-barcoded 5' primer, a J-beta primer mix was included in a second PCR lasting roughly 6 to 12 cycles. Using its own MiXCR run on the 5' RACE reads, TCRdb lists one record per CDR3 protein. The table lists 700,000 to 950,000 distinct CDR3 sequences, 58% of them singletons, with approximately 23% in the top ten. Drawn from each donor were roughly 10 milliliters of peripheral blood. Each sample yielded at least 6.5 million isolated PBMCs. Between the trimmed V and J ends, which lost 2 bases and 9 bases, there was a span of 14 bases. The CDR3 totals 14 residues. The V gene's germline CDR1 is LGHNA and CDR2 YSLEER. Of note for this clonotype: Its matching antigen is unknown.

The sample comprised blood. This TCR was recovered from a man aged 25 to 40 in good health. The V and J genes are TRBV4-3 and TRBJ2-1; the D gene could be TRBD1 or TRBD2 (6 bases each). Here the CDR3 reads CASSQRQVSGEQFF. The CDR3 region has the DNA TGCGCCAGCAGCCAACGACAGGTTAGCGGTGAGCAGTTCTTC.